This paragraph reports one TCR beta chain. After removal of 10 bases from V and 6 bases from J, the junction contained 13 bases not matched to a gene. The length of the CDR3 is 14 residues. Germline V gene lookup returns CDR1 SEHNR and CDR2 FQNEAQ (reference sequence). This sample is part of a study of blood T cell repertoires in COVID-19. Turning to the study itself: Sites in the United States, Italy and Spain provided acute and convalescent COVID-19 samples. The analysed material was cDNA or gDNA that came from T cells, B-cell-depleted T cells, or PBMCs.

The table came from immunoSEQ multiplex PCR; TCRdb's copy has only in-frame clones and leaves some out. The sample records 300,000 to 350,000 clones, roughly 89% being singletons. Sequenced sample: peripheral blood. The origin of this receptor is a woman aged 55-70 years with COVID-19, enrolled during active disease. The J gene is TRBJ2-3, the V gene TRBV7-9; 7 positions agree with TRBD2. This chain's CDR3 is CANRPLARRDTQYF. The DNA of the CDR3 is TGTGCCAACCGCCCACTAGCGCGGAGGGATACGCAGTATTTT.